This record looks at one T cell receptor beta chain sequence and its context. Its cognate antigen is unknown. Use of 60 Vbeta and 13 Jbeta primers characterized the PCR. Method: immunoSEQ multiplex PCR; TCRdb's copy keeps in-frame clones and lacks some. Of under 150,000 clones listed, 78% are singletons. The source of the sample is a study of cytomegalovirus exposure and HLA in healthy donors. Study at large: Researchers previously reported finding fewer than 140 million unique TCR beta sequences from roughly 170 million T cells.

The study, taken as a whole, reports: In a later analysis, HLA-C alleles had the fewest associated TCRs, DRB1 alleles the most. Previous analysis showed most TCR beta V segments were productive about 87% or about 30% of the time. For TCR beta chains, V- and J-gene trimming was later linked to a missense DCLRE1C variant.

Sequencing input: PBMCs. The receptor comes from a man in his forties in good health and CMV-seropositive.

CDR3 amino acids: CASSKGLRDPSTEAFF. The CDR3 coding sequence is TGTGCCAGCAGCAAAGGTTTGAGGGATCCGAGTACTGAAGCTTTCTTT. The chain recombines TRBV21-1 with TRBJ1-1. TRBV21-1 is annotated as a pseudogene. The CDR3 length is 16 residues.